The rows below give T cell receptor beta chains drawn from one sample of a study of cytomegalovirus exposure and HLA in healthy donors. The table came from immunoSEQ multiplex PCR; TCRdb's copy has only in-frame clones and leaves some out. The sample includes 160,000 or so clones, almost 85% of them seen just once. Sequencing used PBMCs. These receptors were obtained from a man in his thirties or forties in good health and CMV-seronegative. Both conserved end residues are trimmed from each CDR3. Only some rows state a clone size, as once, few, many or a class for expanded clones.

j_call	v_call	clone_size	cdr3_aa
TRBJ1-5	TRBV30	-	AWSVGGPGDQPQH
TRBJ2-1	TRBV5-1	-	ASNGGGSGSNEQF
TRBJ2-7	TRBV27	-	ASSLHRTGVGEQY
TRBJ2-5	TRBV18	-	ASSPTGGVGTQY
TRBJ1-1	TRBV6-1	-	ASSARTHGNTEAF
TRBJ1-4	TRBV6-6	-	ASSLTEATNEKLF
TRBJ2-7	TRBV5-4	once	ASSLDPGNSYEQY
TRBJ2-3	TRBV28	-	ASSKDRGPDTQY
TRBJ2-5	TRBV5-1	-	ASSLMGRSDPQETQY
TRBJ2-2	TRBV29-1	-	SVEDRVASGTGELF
TRBJ2-4	TRBV6-5	-	ASSFRTGAAIQY
TRBJ1-2	TRBV11-2	-	ASSLNQGGYT
TRBJ2-6	TRBV28	-	AINRPSGANVLT
TRBJ2-3	TRBV28	-	ASSVQWDTQY
TRBJ2-1	TRBV6-6	-	ASSQGLPGEQF
TRBJ2-5	TRBV18	-	ASSPMDSSPSETQY
TRBJ2-3	TRBV2	-	ASRDPGLAGTRGTQY
TRBJ2-7	TRBV5-5	-	ASSFDGTRVSYEQY
TRBJ2-2	TRBV6-5	-	ASSYWLENTGELF
TRBJ2-6	TRBV14	-	ASSPARGNSGANVLT
TRBJ1-5	TRBV19	-	ASSINRGSQPQH
TRBJ2-3	TRBV27	-	ASSKWTSGGVGDTQY
TRBJ1-6	TRBV18	-	ASSPVVFGTGEDSPLH
TRBJ2-2	TRBV6-6	once	ASRDRGIGGELF
TRBJ2-5	TRBV27	-	ASSFGRGGFETQY
TRBJ1-1	TRBV4-2	-	ASSQDALSHTEAF
TRBJ2-7	TRBV7-9	-	ASSAPGTEAYEQY
TRBJ2-5	TRBV7-8	few	ASSTGLAGRETQY
TRBJ1-2	TRBV6-5	-	ASLGGNYGYT
TRBJ1-1	TRBV7-9	few	ASSLVGTGDAF
TRBJ2-1	TRBV23-1	-	ASSPEQGDNEQF